Listed below are T cell receptor beta chains from one sample, sequenced in a study of blood T cell repertoires in COVID-19. Assay: immunoSEQ multiplex PCR; the TCRdb copy retains only in-frame clones and omits some. The sample has under 300,000 clones, around 81% seen once. The source material was peripheral blood. Receptor source: a woman in her sixties with active or convalescent COVID-19. The CDR3 runs from the conserved cysteine through the conserved F or W. Fields, in order: D gene, J gene, V gene, CDR3 DNA, CDR3 protein. D genes are given only for firm matches.

>TRBD1|TRBJ1-2|TRBV7-6
TGTGCCAGCAGCGCCTTGGGACAGGCCCCTAACTATGGCTACACCTTC
CASSALGQAPNYGYTF
>TRBD2|TRBJ2-7|TRBV7-8
TGTGCCAGCAGTTCCGGACTAGCGGGGGAGCAGTACTTC
CASSSGLAGEQYF
>-|TRBJ1-2|TRBV7-2
TGTGCCAGCAGCTTACCTCAGGGTATTCTCTATGGCTACACCTTC
CASSLPQGILYGYTF
>TRBD1|TRBJ1-2|TRBV27
TGTGCCAGCAGTTTATTTGGACAGGCCTCCGGCTACACCTTC
CASSLFGQASGYTF
>TRBD1|TRBJ2-3|TRBV7-8
TGTGCCAGCAGCCACGGGACAGCATTAGATACGCAGTATTTT
CASSHGTALDTQYF
>-|TRBJ1-1|TRBV5-1
TGCGCCAGCAGCCCCGACAGCATGAACACTGAAGCTTTCTTT
CASSPDSMNTEAFF
>TRBD2|TRBJ2-1|TRBV7-2
TGTGCCAGCAGACGGGGGGGATCCTACAATGAGCAGTTCTTC
CASRRGGSYNEQFF
>TRBD2|TRBJ2-1|TRBV12-5
TGTGCTAGTGGTTTGGTAATCCCCGGGGGGGCCTCAAACAATGAGCAGTTCTTC
CASGLVIPGGASNNEQFF
>-|TRBJ2-7|TRBV21-1
TGTGCCAGCAGCCGCGGACTAGCGGGCCCTAGCTCCTACGAGCAGTACTTC
CASSRGLAGPSSYEQYF
>TRBD2|TRBJ2-3|TRBV7-9
TGTGCCAGCAGCTCGGGACTAGCGGGGGCCGTCACAGATACGCAGTATTTT
CASSSGLAGAVTDTQYF
>-|TRBJ2-3|TRBV5-4
TGTGCCAGCAGAACCCAAACCGGGACTTTGAGCACAGATACGCAGTATTTT
CASRTQTGTLSTDTQYF
>-|TRBJ1-1|TRBV4-2
TGTGCCAGCAGCCAGTGGGACAAAGGCTTCTCTGAAGCTTTCTTT
CASSQWDKGFSEAFF
>-|TRBJ1-4|TRBV30
TGTGCCTGGAGGTCCGGGGGAGGTGAAAAACTGTTTTTT
CAWRSGGGEKLFF
>-|TRBJ2-1|TRBV9
TGTGCCAGCAGCGTAGTGGTAGGAGGGAGACTTGCCTCCAATGAGCAGTTCTTC
CASSVVVGGRLASNEQFF
>-|TRBJ2-1|TRBV6-6
TGTGCCAGCAGTTACTCGACAGAGAAGAATGAGCAGTTCTTC
CASSYSTEKNEQFF
>-|TRBJ2-3|TRBV9
TGTGCCAGCAGCGTGGACAGCGCTAGCACAGATACGCAGTATTTT
CASSVDSASTDTQYF